These 27 T cell receptor beta chains share one sample of origin, sequenced in a study of PD-L1 blockade in urothelial cancer. The time point was: pretreatment peripheral blood. The protocol was immunoSEQ multiplex PCR, while the TCRdb copy is restricted to in-frame clones and leaves out a portion. This sample has roughly 51,000 clones; 79% occur once, and the top ten carry about 10%. Sequencing used PBMCs, obtained around atezolizumab (anti-PD-L1) treatment. These receptors were obtained from a man aged 65 to 79 with urothelial cancer.

The sample holds one count of this clone. This rearrangement joins TRBV7-2 to TRBJ2-1; 13 bases line up with TRBD2. This CDR3 is 15 amino acids long. Unmatched junction bases numbered 6, after V lost 3 bases and J lost 10 bases. Germline CDR1 SGHTA, CDR2 FQGNSA. CDR3 protein: CASSFGTSGIREQFF. In DNA form, the CDR3 reads TGTGCCAGCAGCTTCGGGACTAGCGGGATCCGGGAGCAGTTCTTC.

The V gene is TRBV28, the J gene TRBJ2-7; D possibly corresponds to TRBD1 (6 bases). With 5 bases removed from V and 4 bases from J, the gap between germline ends came to 24 bases. CDR3 length: 17 amino acids. The germline gives CDR1 MDHEN, CDR2 SYDVKM. The CDR3 spells CASSRNWGPLIRYEQYF. Here the CDR3 DNA reads TGTGCCAGCAGTCGAAACTGGGGGCCCCTTATTCGGTACGAGCAGTACTTC.

The V gene is TRBV27, the J gene TRBJ2-7; 8 bases are shared with TRBD1. The CDR3 covers 15 residues. Germline values: CDR1 MNHEY, CDR2 SMNVEV (reference sequence). Trimming removed 6 bases from V and 0 bases from J; junction bases left unmatched: 7. CDR3 in amino acids: CASRLQGALSYEQYF. In nucleotides, the CDR3 is TGTGCCAGCAGGTTGCAGGGGGCACTCTCCTACGAGCAGTACTTC.

The V call is TRBV5-1, the J call TRBJ2-5, with 7 bases aligning to TRBD1. The CDR3 extends over 13 amino acids. With 5 bases clipped from V and 3 bases from J, the junction kept 4 bases outside the gene matches. Germline loops: CDR1 SGHRS, CDR2 YFSETQ. Written as DNA, the CDR3 is TGCGCCAGCAGGCCTACAGGGGAAGAGACCCAGTACTTC. It specifies CASRPTGEETQYF.

The table lists this clone with a few counts. The chain joins TRBV29-1 to TRBJ1-2; 7 bases line up with TRBD1. V was clipped by 7 bases and J by 3 bases; unmatched bases: 5. CDR1 SQVTM and CDR2 ANQGSEA come from the germline V gene. The length of the CDR3 is 12 residues. The CDR3, as DNA: TGCAGCGGCTTACAGGGGTACTATGGCTACACCTTC. Translating gives CSGLQGYYGYTF. Supplemented by reference TRBV29-1 and TRBJ1-2, the full variable domain reads SAVISQKPSRDICQRGTSLTIQCQVDSQVTMMFWYRQQPGQSLTLIATANQGSEATYESGFVIDKFPISRPNLTFSTLTVSNMSPEDSSIYLCSGLQGYYGYTFGSGTRLTVV.

V usage is TRBV27 and J usage is TRBJ1-5, with 7 nucleotides matching TRBD1. Trimming cost V 6 bases and J 4 bases; bases outside gene matches: 12. The CDR3 has 16 amino acids. Per the germline V gene, CDR1 is MNHEY and CDR2 is SMNVEV (reference sequence). The CDR3 nucleotides are TGTGCCAGCAGACTACAGGGGCCCTACGATAATCAGCCCCAGCATTTT. It yields the protein CASRLQGPYDNQPQHF.

This clone was seen just once. The V and J genes are TRBV5-1 and TRBJ1-2, with a possible D match to TRBD1 (6 bases). V shed 4 bases and J shed 7 bases, with 14 bases lying between them. In germline, CDR1 is SGHRS, CDR2 YFSETQ. CDR3 size: 13 residues. In nucleotides, the CDR3 is TGCGCCAGCAGCGCGCACGGGGGGCTTGGCTACACCTTC. Its protein product is CASSAHGGLGYTF.

This clone was observed a handful of times. V and J are TRBV28 and TRBJ1-4; TRBD1 aligns across 8 bases. V lost 2 bases and J lost 7; bases outside the gene matches: 3. The V gene's germline CDR1 is MDHEN and CDR2 SYDVKM. CDR3 length: 14 residues. The CDR3 sequence is CASSLTGTGEKLFF. The CDR3 DNA follows: TGTGCCAGCAGTTTAACGGGGACAGGTGAAAAACTGTTTTTT. Full variable domain (missing parts from reference TRBV28 and TRBJ1-4): DVKVTQSSRYLVKRTGEKVFLECVQDMDHENMFWYRQDPGLGLRLIYFSYDVKMKEKGDIPEGYSVSREKKERFSLILESASTNQTSMYLCASSLTGTGEKLFFGSGTQLSVL.

The CDR3 DNA is TGCGCCAGCAGCGCGGACAGGGCGTACGAGCAGTACTTC. Encoded protein: CASSADRAYEQYF. V and J are TRBV5-1 and TRBJ2-7, with 8 bases that match TRBD1. The CDR3 is 13 amino acids. Germline values: CDR1 SGHRS, CDR2 YFSETQ. With V trimmed by 4 bases and J by 4 bases, 4 bases remained unmatched. Looking up the rest from reference TRBV5-1 and TRBJ2-7 gives the full variable domain: KAGVTQTPRYLIKTRGQQVTLSCSPISGHRSVSWYQQTPGQGLQFLFEYFSETQRNKGNFPGRFSGRQFSNSRSEMNVSTLELGDSALYLCASSADRAYEQYFGPGTRLTVT.

The V call is TRBV15, the J call TRBJ2-7, with 11 nucleotides matching TRBD1. V shed 1 base and J 6 bases; nucleotides not matched to a gene: 5. This CDR3 is 15 amino acids long. CDR1 LNHNV and CDR2 YYDKDF come from the germline V gene (reference sequence). CDR3 nucleotide sequence: TGTGCCACCAGCAGAGGGACAGGGGGCCAAGGCGAGCAGTACTTC. The encoded protein is CATSRGTGGQGEQYF. The full variable domain, completed using reference TRBV15 and TRBJ2-7, is DAMVIQNPRYQVTQFGKPVTLSCSQTLNHNVMYWYQQKSSQAPKLLFHYYDKDFNNEADTPDNFQSRRPNTSFCFLDIRSPGLGDTAMYLCATSRGTGGQGEQYFGPGTRLTVT.

V is TRBV30 and J is TRBJ2-2; unclear D gene. Trimming removed 2 bases from V and 7 bases from J, with 8 bases in between. In germline, CDR1 is GTSNPN, CDR2 SVGIG (reference sequence). CDR3 length equals 12 residues. In DNA, the CDR3 is TGTGCCTGGAGTCCCTTTAACGGGGAGCTGTTTTTT. It yields the protein CAWSPFNGELFF.

The chain uses TRBV19 and TRBJ1-1; D is perhaps TRBD1 (6 bases). Germline V gene lookup returns CDR1 LNHDA and CDR2 SQIVND (reference sequence). Trimming removed 2 bases from V and 1 base from J, with 11 bases in between. This CDR3 contains 15 residues. The CDR3 loop is CASSINRAENTEAFF. CDR3 nucleotides: TGTGCCAGTAGTATAAACAGGGCTGAGAACACTGAAGCTTTCTTT. The whole variable domain, filled in from reference TRBV19 and TRBJ1-1, reads DGGITQSPKYLFRKEGQNVTLSCEQNLNHDAMYWYRQDPGQGLRLIYYSQIVNDFQKGDIAEGYSVSREKKESFPLTVTSAQKNPTAFYLCASSINRAENTEAFFGQGTRLTVV.

This clone was counted between two and nine times. The rearrangement uses TRBV19 and TRBJ2-7; D is unclear. The CDR3 has 11 residues. V gave up 9 bases and J gave up 4 bases, with 10 bases separating them. Germline lookup yields CDR1 LNHDA and CDR2 SQIVND (reference sequence). The CDR3 nucleotides are TGTGCCAGCCTTGTCGGGTACGAGCAGTACTTC. Its translation: CASLVGYEQYF.

This clone was observed a handful of times. This chain uses TRBV5-4 with TRBJ2-7; no clear D. The V and J ends lost 4 bases and 3 bases respectively, with 14 bases between them. The CDR3 is 14 residues long. Germline-derived CDR1 and CDR2 are SGHNT and YYREEE (reference sequence). This chain's CDR3 is CASSAIAADYEQYF. CDR3 DNA: TGTGCCAGCAGCGCGATAGCAGCTGACTACGAGCAGTACTTC.

The V and J genes are TRBV18 and TRBJ1-6; TRBD1 matches at 9 bases. The CDR3 is made up of 15 amino acids. V trimming: 6 bases; J trimming: 6 bases; junction bases outside the gene matches: 6. The V gene's germline CDR1 is KGHSH and CDR2 LQKENI. CDR3 DNA sequence: TGTGCCAGCTCGCCGGGACAGGGAGCTAATTCACCCCTCCACTTT. Translation: CASSPGQGANSPLHF.

The chain recombines TRBV11-3 with TRBJ2-7, with 8 bases fitting TRBD2. The trim removed 2 bases at V and 7 bases at J, leaving 16 bases unmatched. The CDR3 contains 17 residues. Germline CDR1 reads SGHNT; CDR2 reads YENEEA. The CDR3 DNA is TGTGCCAGCAGCTTAAGCCTTAAGAGCGGGAGACTTGGAGAGCAGTACTTC. Its protein product is CASSLSLKSGRLGEQYF.

This clone was counted a few times. The chain carries TRBV2 and TRBJ2-7, with D possibly matching TRBD2 (6 bases). Germline CDR1 and CDR2: SNHLY and FYNNEI. Trimming removed 6 bases from V and 3 bases from J, with 21 bases in between. The CDR3 consists of 16 residues. This CDR3 reads CASRERLDAPLYEQYF. The CDR3 DNA reads as TGTGCCAGCAGGGAACGACTAGACGCCCCTCTCTACGAGCAGTACTTC.

This clone was found once. The rearrangement joins TRBV5-1 to TRBJ2-5; 8 bases line up with TRBD2. The J call may be mistaken, given a closer DNA end match to TRBJ2-7. CDR1 and CDR2 from the germline V gene are SGHRS and YFSETQ. The CDR3 sequence is 15 residues long. The chain's CDR3 is CASGLGGQREYEQYF. The CDR3 DNA sequence: TGCGCCAGCGGGCTCGGCGGCCAGCGGGAGTACGAGCAGTACTTC.

This clone has just one count. The rearrangement uses TRBV30 and TRBJ1-2; TRBD1 aligns across 10 bases. This CDR3 comprises 11 residues. Germline CDR1 is GTSNPN and CDR2 is SVGIG (reference sequence). V lost 5 bases, J lost 11 bases, and 5 bases stayed unmatched. CDR3 amino acids: CAWETGGTYTF. CDR3 nucleotides: TGTGCCTGGGAGACAGGGGGCACGTACACCTTC.

V gene TRBV9 combines with J gene TRBJ1-3, with TRBD1 identical over 8 bases. The length of the CDR3 is 17 residues. Germline V gene lookup returns CDR1 SGDLS and CDR2 YYNGEE. V lost 2 bases to trimming and J lost 0 bases; unmatched junction nucleotides: 7. DNA of the CDR3: TGTGCCAGCAGCGTGGGGGACAGGTGGAGCTCTGGAAACACCATATATTTT. It translates to CASSVGDRWSSGNTIYF.

The J gene is TRBJ2-3, the V gene TRBV5-1; 12 bases map to TRBD2. CDR3 length: 17 residues. In germline, CDR1 is SGHRS, CDR2 YFSETQ. The trim removed 4 bases at V and 9 bases at J, leaving 15 bases unmatched. The CDR3 here is CASSIGTSGFPSQTQYF. In DNA form, the CDR3 reads TGCGCCAGCAGCATAGGGACTAGCGGGTTTCCGTCGCAGACGCAGTATTTT.

The CDR3 sequence: CASTRRTSPPDTQYF. CDR3 coding DNA: TGTGCCAGTACAAGGAGGACTAGCCCCCCAGATACGCAGTATTTT. V is TRBV19 and J is TRBJ2-3; 8 positions agree with TRBD2. V was pared by 7 bases and J by 4 bases, with 10 bases of the junction left unmatched. CDR1 and CDR2 (germline): LNHDA, SQIVND (reference sequence). The CDR3 has 15 residues.

V gene TRBV19 combines with J gene TRBJ1-3, with 7 bases fitting TRBD1. The trim removed 7 bases at V and 0 bases at J, leaving 6 bases unmatched. The germline V gene encodes CDR1 LNHDA and CDR2 SQIVND (reference sequence). This CDR3 contains 15 residues. CDR3 DNA sequence: TGTGCCAGTAAAGAGACAGGGACCTCTGGAAACACCATATATTTT. Translation gives CASKETGTSGNTIYF.

J is TRBJ2-7 and V is TRBV2; the D gene is possibly TRBD2 (6 bases). Between the trimmed V and J ends, which lost 10 bases and 2 bases, there was a span of 18 bases. The CDR3 is made up of 14 amino acids. The germline gives CDR1 SNHLY, CDR2 FYNNEI. The CDR3 nucleotides are TGTGCCACCACCTCCGGGGGAGTTGCCTACGAGCAGTACTTC. Translated, it gives CATTSGGVAYEQYF.

The chain combines TRBV29-1 with TRBJ1-1, with 10 bases that match TRBD1. Looked up from germline, CDR1 is SQVTM and CDR2 is ANQGSEA. V shed 4 bases, J shed 2 bases, and the junction held 7 bases outside the gene matches. The CDR3 is 15 amino acids. The DNA for the CDR3 is TGCAGCGTTGGGTCGGACAGGGGGTTTAACACTGAAGCTTTCTTT. This translates into CSVGSDRGFNTEAFF. Drawing the rest from reference TRBV29-1 and TRBJ1-1, the complete variable domain is SAVISQKPSRDICQRGTSLTIQCQVDSQVTMMFWYRQQPGQSLTLIATANQGSEATYESGFVIDKFPISRPNLTFSTLTVSNMSPEDSSIYLCSVGSDRGFNTEAFFGQGTRLTVV.

The chain links TRBV30 to TRBJ2-6, with a weak D call TRBD1 (6 bases). Germline assignment: CDR1 GTSNPN and CDR2 SVGIG (reference sequence). The CDR3 totals 13 residues. V dropped 7 bases and J dropped 13 bases, with 20 bases sitting between them. CDR3 sequence reads: CALDRGSREVLTF. The CDR3 region has the DNA TGTGCCTTAGATAGGGGGTCCCGTGAGGTCCTGACTTTC.

The V call is TRBV6-1, the J call TRBJ1-1; TRBD1 matches at 7 bases. V lost 3 bases to trimming and J lost 4 bases; unmatched junction nucleotides: 8. The CDR3 spans 15 residues. Germline V lookup: CDR1 MNHNS, CDR2 SASEGT. CDR3 in DNA: TGTGCCAGCAGTGAGTTTCAGGGGGTGGGCACTGAAGCTTTCTTT. It is translated as CASSEFQGVGTEAFF.